The clone carrying this TCR beta chain has just one count. The CDR3 is 15 residues long. With V trimmed by 6 bases and J by 4 bases, 10 bases remained unmatched. The V gene's germline CDR1 is MDHEN and CDR2 SYDVKM. This specimen belongs to a study of OX40 agonist ivuxolimab in advanced cancers. The table came from immunoSEQ multiplex PCR; TCRdb's copy has only in-frame clones and leaves some out. The sample lists tens of thousands of clones; roughly 90% were seen once. This sequence joins TRBV28 and TRBJ1-1; TRBD1 aligns across 8 bases. The sample consisted of CD4+ or CD8+ T cells sorted from blood, taken in a trial of the OX40 agonist ivuxolimab. The receptor was isolated from an adult with an advanced solid tumor such as melanoma, head and neck, liver or kidney cancer. The CDR3 spells CASSSTRGRGTEAFF. CDR3 DNA: TGTGCCAGCAGCTCGACCAGGGGGCGCGGCACTGAAGCTTTCTTT.